The source of this T cell receptor beta chain is a study of blood T cell repertoires in COVID-19 (dated by TCRdb to the early 2020s). General notes on the study: Samples covering the acute and convalescent phases of COVID-19 were provided by collaborators in the United States, Italy and Spain. The material from the prospective study consisted of cDNA or gDNA derived from T cells, B-cell-depleted T cells, or PBMCs. Deeply sampled blood TCRbeta repertoires from subjects exposed to, actively infected with, or recovered from COVID-19 were included in the dataset. The repertoires were made available in a free public database intended to serve as a resource for research on the immune response to SARS-CoV-2. The samples were drawn from two sources: the first 160 participants of the ongoing ImmuneRACE study, and fewer than 1,500 subjects contributed by 6 global collaborators. A de-identified subject ID, COVID-19 status, age in years and sex were almost always included in the sample metadata. Where available, HLA class I and class II types were taken from metadata supplied by the sample provider and were not determined by assay-based typing. The full study reports these points: How much clinical and demographic metadata was included differed by source and by participant, and the metadata was provided uncurated.

Enrolling through a virtual design, the prospective study's participants ranged in age from roughly 18 to 100 years and lived across about two dozen United States geographic areas. To assign participants to cohorts, the prospective study relied on clinical history that participants themselves reported in a screening survey and a study questionnaire. ImmuneRACE Cohort 3 recovered participants were defined by two consecutive negative NP/OP PCR tests, healthcare professional clearance, or symptom resolution. In the prospective study, whole blood, serum and a nasopharyngeal or oropharyngeal swab were collected from each participant by mobile phlebotomists. Participants in the prospective study had the option to provide additional blood draws and questionnaires over a roughly 2-month period. Before DNA extraction, prospective study blood samples were shipped either frozen or at room temperature. TCRbeta CDR3 regions were amplified from genomic DNA using the immunoSEQ Assay, a bias-controlled multiplex PCR. The paper's data handling went like this. Within the assay, amplification of reference gene primers was used to estimate how many nucleated cells each sample contained. To quantify the absolute abundance of each unique TCRbeta CDR3 rearrangement, sequence reads were collapsed and filtered. Productive Simpson clonality was computed per sample as the square root of Simpson's diversity index over productive rearrangements. In TCRdb, the immuneACCESS table is reduced to in-frame sequences with V and J assigned. These tables do not hold every clone; where another copy was compared, an unresolved V gene accounts for under half, and the others remain unexplained. V and J calls and clone size follow that table, whereas D and trimming were derived from the DNA. The sample profile shows some 420,000 clones; 80% to 90% of them were found once. The ten largest clonotypes hold around 1.1% of the sample.

Compared with germline, V lacks 2 bases and J lacks 4 bases; bases without a gene match: 8. The CDR3 goes from the cysteine to the phenylalanine over 16 residues. Just the 48-base CDR3 DNA is kept, in frame starting at base 1. CDR1 and CDR2, looked up from the germline V gene, are SGHRS and YFSETQ. Details on this clone: Its antigen is currently not known. No base quality values were provided; no much bigger clone lies one nucleotide off.

Sequencing was performed on PBMCs or T cells enriched from blood (not recorded which). The sequence came from a man aged 25-40 years who had recovered from COVID-19. The chain uses TRBV5-1 and TRBJ2-1; 8 middle bases align to TRBD2. The CDR3 protein: CASSFIGLAGYNEQFF. The DNA is as follows: TGCGCCAGCAGCTTTATCGGCTTAGCGGGATACAATGAGCAGTTCTTC.